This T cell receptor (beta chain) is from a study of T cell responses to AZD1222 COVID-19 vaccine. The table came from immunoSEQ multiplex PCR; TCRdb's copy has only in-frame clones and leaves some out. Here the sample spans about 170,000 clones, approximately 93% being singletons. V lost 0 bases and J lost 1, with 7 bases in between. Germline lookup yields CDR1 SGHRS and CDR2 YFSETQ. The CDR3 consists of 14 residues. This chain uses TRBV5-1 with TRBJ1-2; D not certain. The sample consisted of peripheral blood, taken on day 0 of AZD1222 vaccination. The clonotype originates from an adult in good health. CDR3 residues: CASSLGGSNYGYTF. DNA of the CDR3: TGCGCCAGCAGCTTGGGTGGCAGTAACTATGGCTACACCTTC.